This note documents a single TCR beta chain sequence. Produced via immunoSEQ multiplex PCR; TCRdb's table is partial and in-frame only. This sample carries fewer than 100,000 clones, about four fifths of them seen once, and the ten largest clones take about 1.5%. The CDR3 has 13 amino acids. CDR1 is SGHTA and CDR2 is FQGTGA in the germline V gene. V lost 5 bases and J lost 9, with 16 bases in between. The sample is drawn from a study of OX40 agonist ivuxolimab in advanced cancers. The specimen comprised CD4+ or CD8+ T cells sorted from blood, sampled in a trial of the OX40 agonist ivuxolimab. The V call is TRBV7-3, the J call TRBJ1-1, with D unresolved. This receptor was taken from an adult with an advanced solid tumor such as melanoma, head and neck, liver or kidney cancer. CDR3 DNA sequence: TGTGCCAGCAGCCGCGCCCTGGAAACCCAAGCTTTCTTT. Translated, it gives CASSRALETQAFF.